The 19 T cell receptor beta chains below all came from one sample that was sequenced in a study of beta chain features in type 1 diabetes. Reverse transcription of all isolated RNA meant that expressed TCRB transcripts were sequenced. Generated by immunoSEQ multiplex PCR, the TCRdb table keeps only in-frame clones and is missing some. Of roughly 610,000 clones listed, around 15% are singletons. The sample taken for sequencing was naive CD4+ T cells from blood. The source of these receptors is a man aged 18 to 30 in good health.

This chain links TRBV5-1 with TRBJ1-1; 8 bases map to TRBD1. This CDR3 region has 15 residues. The germline V gene encodes CDR1 SGHRS and CDR2 YFSETQ. Trimming took 4 bases from V and 3 from J; bases not matched to a gene: 8. CDR3 region: CASSPGQGLDTEAFF. CDR3 nucleotide sequence: TGCGCCAGCAGCCCTGGACAGGGTCTGGACACTGAAGCTTTCTTT.

CDR3 DNA sequence: TGTGCCAGCAGCTTAGGTGTGGGACGGCTCTATGGCTACACCTTC. Translation: CASSLGVGRLYGYTF. This rearrangement joins TRBV7-2 to TRBJ1-2; a possible D gene is TRBD1 (5 bases). This CDR3 has 15 amino acids. Germline CDR1 reads SGHTA; CDR2 reads FQGNSA. V was pared by 1 base and J by 4 bases, with 13 bases between.

This clone was seen more than once but under ten times. The chain joins TRBV9 to TRBJ1-5; D not certain. This CDR3 comprises 14 residues. The germline CDR1 and CDR2 sequences are SGDLS and YYNGEE. V was cut by 4 bases and J by 4 bases, with 12 bases left in between. The CDR3 region is CASSNNGKNQPQHF. DNA for the CDR3: TGTGCCAGCAGCAACAACGGAAAGAATCAGCCCCAGCATTTT.

This clone was picked up a small number of times. The rearrangement links TRBV6-6 to TRBJ1-1; D is unclear. The germline CDR1 and CDR2 sequences are MNHNY and SVGAGI (reference sequence). The length of the CDR3 is 12 residues. V lost 4 bases to trimming and J lost 7 bases, with 10 bases between them. The CDR3 DNA reads as TGTGCCAGCAGTTCCCTTTCTAATGAAGCTTTCTTT. It specifies CASSSLSNEAFF.

This clone was counted only a few times. The chain couples TRBV7-2 to TRBJ1-5; D gene uncertain. Germline CDR1 is SGHTA and CDR2 is FQGNSA. The germline V and J ends were trimmed by 2 bases and 5 bases, with 4 bases remaining between them. This CDR3 region has 12 residues. The CDR3 DNA follows: TGTGCCAGCAGCTTACCACATCAGCCCCAGCATTTT. Translated, it gives CASSLPHQPQHF.

The gene calls are TRBV6-5 and TRBJ1-1; the D is unclear. Trimming took 6 bases from V and 1 from J, leaving 9 bases between them. The germline V gene encodes CDR1 MNHEY and CDR2 SVGAGI. The length of the CDR3 is 13 residues. The CDR3 protein is CASRRLGNTEAFF. CDR3 in DNA: TGTGCCAGCAGAAGACTCGGGAACACTGAAGCTTTCTTT.

The chain links TRBV7-2 to TRBJ1-4, with 8 bases lining up with TRBD1. This CDR3 is built from 14 residues. Germline V gene sequence: CDR1 SGHTA, CDR2 FQGNSA. J was trimmed by 7 bases and V by 5 bases; bases with no gene match: 6. The CDR3: CASSPRTGSEKLFF. In DNA form, the CDR3 reads TGTGCCAGCAGCCCTCGGACAGGGAGTGAAAAACTGTTTTTT.

The chain uses TRBV7-9 and TRBJ1-1; possibly TRBD1 for D (6 bases). The CDR3 runs 16 residues. Germline CDR1 reads SEHNR; CDR2 reads FQNEAQ (reference sequence). V gave up 5 bases and J gave up 0 bases, with 16 bases separating them. The CDR3 spells CASSPRGGPMNTEAFF. CDR3 sequence (DNA): TGTGCCAGCAGCCCTCGTGGGGGGCCGATGAACACTGAAGCTTTCTTT.

The V call is TRBV9, the J call TRBJ1-1; D remains ambiguous. Germline V CDR1 and CDR2: SGDLS, YYNGEE. There are 14 residues in the CDR3. V was pared by 4 bases and J by 1 base, with 11 bases between. CDR3: CASSPGRSNTEAFF. Here the CDR3 DNA reads TGTGCCAGCAGCCCCGGCAGGTCGAACACTGAAGCTTTCTTT.

This clone was observed a few times. V usage is TRBV7-9 and J usage is TRBJ2-1; D is uncertain. The CDR3 covers 11 residues. Germline CDR1 SEHNR, CDR2 FQNEAQ (reference sequence). V was clipped by 6 bases and J by 8 bases, with 8 bases between them. This chain's CDR3 is CASSTRDEQFF. DNA of the CDR3: TGTGCCAGCAGTACAAGGGATGAGCAGTTCTTC.

This clone was recorded a few times. The chain carries TRBV11-2 and TRBJ2-1, with D perhaps assigned TRBD1 or TRBD2 (5 bases each). This CDR3 region has 17 residues. Per germline, CDR1 SGHAT and CDR2 FQNNGV. Trimming took 5 bases from V and 7 from J, leaving 24 bases between them. CDR3 loop: CASSLEGWVGIGNEQFF. CDR3 DNA sequence: TGTGCCAGCAGCCTCGAGGGGTGGGTAGGTATTGGGAATGAGCAGTTCTTC.

This clone was detected a few times. The V call is TRBV11-2, the J call TRBJ2-2; D is possibly TRBD2 (5 bases). The CDR3 has 13 amino acids. CDR1 and CDR2 from the germline V gene are SGHAT and FQNNGV. Trimming cost V 8 bases and J 4 bases, with 11 bases left between them. The DNA for the CDR3 is TGTGCCAGCGGAGGATGGACCACCGGGGAGCTGTTTTTT. Translated: CASGGWTTGELFF.

This clone has more than one count but fewer than ten. The chain recombines TRBV5-1 with TRBJ1-4; 9 bases line up with TRBD1. Germline CDR1 is SGHRS and CDR2 is YFSETQ. V lost 5 bases, J lost 7 bases, and 6 bases stayed unmatched. The CDR3 runs to 14 residues. The CDR3 here is CASRPGTGSEKLFF. In DNA form, the CDR3 reads TGCGCCAGCAGGCCCGGGACAGGGTCTGAAAAACTGTTTTTT.

This clone was picked up a small number of times. The V call is TRBV10-3, the J call TRBJ2-3, with 8 bases aligning to TRBD1. Germline V gene data show CDR1 as ENHRY and CDR2 as SYGVKD. The CDR3 runs to 15 residues. The V segment lost 5 bases and the J segment 1 base; nucleotides outside the gene matches: 5. As DNA, the CDR3 is TGTGCCATCAGTTACAGGGGGGACGGCACAGATACGCAGTATTTT. Translation: CAISYRGDGTDTQYF.

The rearrangement uses TRBV5-1 and TRBJ2-1; TRBD2 agrees at 8 bases. Unmatched junction bases numbered 6, after V lost 4 bases and J lost 3 bases. In germline, CDR1 is SGHRS, CDR2 YFSETQ. CDR3 size: 15 residues. The CDR3 loop reads CASSMGLDIYNEQFF. CDR3 DNA sequence: TGCGCCAGCAGCATGGGACTAGATATCTACAATGAGCAGTTCTTC.

This clone was observed a handful of times. CDR3 loop: CASSVGGFQETQYF. The CDR3 nucleotides read TGTGCCAGCAGCGTAGGGGGGTTCCAAGAGACCCAGTACTTC. The chain couples TRBV9 to TRBJ2-5, with D possibly being TRBD1 or TRBD2 (5 bases each). Between the trimmed V and J ends, which lost 0 bases and 1 base, there was a span of 7 bases. CDR3 length equals 14 residues. Germline CDR1 reads SGDLS; CDR2 reads YYNGEE.

The V call is TRBV5-1, the J call TRBJ1-2; TRBD1 matches at 7 bases. V shed 0 bases and J 2 bases; nucleotides not matched to a gene: 1. The length of the CDR3 is 14 residues. The germline V gene has CDR1 SGHRS and CDR2 YFSETQ. The CDR3 nucleotides are TGCGCCAGCAGCTTGGTGGACAGGAACTATGGCTACACCTTC. Protein sequence: CASSLVDRNYGYTF.

The sample holds a few counts of this clone. This chain uses TRBV5-1 with TRBJ1-5; D remains ambiguous. The germline V gene has CDR1 SGHRS and CDR2 YFSETQ. CDR3 size: 14 residues. V gave up 4 bases and J gave up 5 bases, with 13 bases separating them. This CDR3 reads CASSLRSGDQPQHF. CDR3 coding DNA: TGCGCCAGCAGCCTGAGGTCCGGGGATCAGCCCCAGCATTTT.

This clone turned up a few times. The J gene is TRBJ2-1, the V gene TRBV2; D remains ambiguous. The CDR3 runs 11 residues. V shed 8 bases and J shed 7 bases, with 9 bases lying between them. CDR1 SNHLY and CDR2 FYNNEI come from the germline V gene. The CDR3 DNA follows: TGTGCCAGCTCGGTCGGGAATGAGCAGTTCTTC. This translates into CASSVGNEQFF.